The 10 T cell receptor beta chains presented below share a single source sample, sequenced in a study of T-cell reconstitution after alpha-beta-depleted transplantation in children. Unique molecular identifiers were incorporated into the prepared TCRbeta library. MiXCR was run by TCRdb on the PCR reads, yielding one entry per CDR3 protein. The sample contains about 470,000 distinct CDR3 sequences, over 40% of which appear only once. Here the sequenced sample was PBMCs, taken before TCRalphabeta/CD19-depleted stem cell transplant. The receptors were gathered from a girl aged 2 to 9 with aplastic anemia, due to receive a stem cell transplant.

This clonotype came up many times. This rearrangement joins TRBV11-2 to TRBJ2-4; TRBD1 matches 8 bases. The germline gives CDR1 SGHAT, CDR2 FQNNGV. The CDR3 runs to 15 residues. V was pared by 3 bases and J by 8 bases, with 9 bases of the junction left unmatched. The CDR3 here is CASSFGRGPQDIQYF. The CDR3 DNA reads as TGTGCCAGCAGCTTCGGCAGGGGGCCCCAAGACATTCAGTACTTC.

About this clonotype: Possible read error: a much larger clone is one base away. This sequence joins TRBV24-1 and TRBJ1-2; TRBD1 is a possible D gene (6 bases). Germline CDR1 is KGHDR and CDR2 is SFDVKD. Trimming pared 8 bases from V and 5 bases from J, leaving 17 bases between. The CDR3 runs 14 residues. The CDR3 region is CATNERGRSYGYTF. Written as DNA, the CDR3 is TGTGCCACCAATGAGCGGGGGCGTTCTTATGGCTACACCTTC.

This chain links TRBV20-1 with TRBJ2-7; D uncertain. Germline values: CDR1 DFQATT, CDR2 SNEGSKA (reference sequence). With 3 bases removed from V and 0 bases from J, the gap between germline ends came to 12 bases. The CDR3 totals 14 residues. In nucleotides, the CDR3 is TGCAGTGCTAGGAAGCGTCTCGGCTCCTACGAGCAGTACTTC. Translated, it gives CSARKRLGSYEQYF.

The genes are TRBV12-3 or TRBV12-4 and TRBJ2-5; D is perhaps TRBD1 (6 bases). The CDR3 has 13 amino acids. The V end lost 6 bases, the J end lost 4 bases, and 12 bases lay between the germline ends. As DNA, the CDR3 is TGTGCCAGCAGCGACAGGAGGAGAGAGACCCAGTACTTC. Translated, it gives CASSDRRRETQYF.

This clonotype has at least ten counts. The CDR3 sequence is CASSAGTSFPYEQYF. CDR3 DNA sequence: TGTGCCAGCAGCGCCGGGACAAGTTTTCCCTACGAGCAGTACTTC. The J gene is TRBJ2-7, the V gene TRBV4-2, with D possibly matching TRBD1 (6 bases). V gave up 5 bases and J gave up 2 bases, with 16 bases separating them. The germline gives CDR1 LGHNA, CDR2 YNFKEQ. The CDR3 extends over 15 amino acids.

V gene TRBV29-1 combines with J gene TRBJ2-5; D perhaps matches TRBD2 (5 bases). This CDR3 contains 14 residues. Trimming removed 4 bases at V and 0 bases at J, with 12 bases between. Germline lookup yields CDR1 SQVTM and CDR2 ANQGSEA. CDR3 coding DNA: TGCAGCGTTGCCGAGCGGCGTTACCAAGAGACCCAGTACTTC. Amino acids: CSVAERRYQETQYF.

The chain is built from TRBV4-1 and TRBJ2-4; 7 bases align to TRBD1. The V segment lost 4 bases and the J segment 0 bases; nucleotides outside the gene matches: 15. This CDR3 is built from 19 residues. From germline, CDR1 is MGHRA and CDR2 YSYEKL. The CDR3 DNA is TGCGCCAGCAGCCCCAGCACAGGGGAATCGTTCCGAGCCAAAAACATTCAGTACTTC. This sequence encodes CASSPSTGESFRAKNIQYF.

This clonotype was detected many times. This chain links TRBV20-1 with TRBJ2-1; 13 bases agree with TRBD2. The CDR3 is 16 residues long. J lost 6 bases, V lost 0 bases, and 5 bases had no gene match. Germline-derived CDR1 and CDR2 are DFQATT and SNEGSKA (reference sequence). The CDR3 bases are TGCAGTGCTAGAGATGGGGGACTAGCGGGATCCAATGAGCAGTTCTTC. Its protein product is CSARDGGLAGSNEQFF.

In this sample, this clonotype turned up many times. The genes are TRBV29-1 and TRBJ2-2; TRBD1 agrees at 8 bases. The CDR3 runs to 14 residues. Germline lookup yields CDR1 SQVTM and CDR2 ANQGSEA. V shed 7 bases, J shed 0 bases, and the junction held 4 bases outside the gene matches. CDR3 DNA: TGCAGCGGGGGACAGGTCGCGAACACCGGGGAGCTGTTTTTT. Translating gives CSGGQVANTGELFF.

This clonotype was found a few times. This rearrangement joins TRBV20-1 to TRBJ1-1, with a tentative D call TRBD1 (5 bases). CDR1 is DFQATT, CDR2 SNEGSKA, per germline (reference sequence). The CDR3 spans 14 residues. The V end lost 5 bases, the J end lost 5 bases, and 18 bases lay between the germline ends. The CDR3 DNA sequence: TGCAGTGCTTCCCCCGGGACGCGCCTTACTGAAGCTTTCTTT. Translation gives CSASPGTRLTEAFF.